Listed below are T cell receptor beta chains from one sample, sequenced in a study of T cell responses to AZD1222 COVID-19 vaccine. Sequencing was performed with immunoSEQ multiplex PCR; in TCRdb, only in-frame clones are kept and a portion is missing. The table shows 60,000 to 65,000 clones, with roughly three quarters occurring only once. The sample here was peripheral blood, taken on day 0 of AZD1222 vaccination. These receptors were collected from an adult in good health. CDR3s include the opening cysteine and the closing phenylalanine or tryptophan. A D gene is named only where the DNA matches it firmly. A clone size is listed for some rows: how often the clone was seen (once, few, many), or a class if it is expanded.

v_gene: TRBV2; d_gene: TRBD1; abundance: .; j_gene: TRBJ2-5; CDR3nt: TGTGCCAGCAGTCTTAGACAGGGGGCGTGGGAGACCCAGTACTTC; CDR3aa: CASSLRQGAWETQYF
v_gene: TRBV20-1; d_gene: .; abundance: .; j_gene: TRBJ1-5; CDR3nt: TGCAGTGCGACAGTTGATCAGCCCCAGCATTTT; CDR3aa: CSATVDQPQHF
v_gene: TRBV27; d_gene: .; abundance: .; j_gene: TRBJ1-1; CDR3nt: TGTGCCAGCAGTTTGGACTACACTGAAGCTTTCTTT; CDR3aa: CASSLDYTEAFF
v_gene: TRBV2; d_gene: .; abundance: .; j_gene: TRBJ2-3; CDR3nt: TGTGCCAGCAGCCCCCCCGGGCGGACCACAGATACGCAGTATTTT; CDR3aa: CASSPPGRTTDTQYF
v_gene: TRBV2; d_gene: .; abundance: .; j_gene: TRBJ2-7; CDR3nt: TGTGCCAGCAGTGAAGCGGTCAGGGAATACGAGCAGTACTTC; CDR3aa: CASSEAVREYEQYF
v_gene: TRBV2; d_gene: TRBD2; abundance: few; j_gene: TRBJ2-3; CDR3nt: TGTGCCAGCAGTTTTCCATCTAGCGGGGGGATTCCAGATACGCAGTATTTT; CDR3aa: CASSFPSSGGIPDTQYF
v_gene: TRBV7-9; d_gene: .; abundance: once; j_gene: TRBJ1-5; CDR3nt: TGTGCCAGCAGCTTAGGGTCGGGGGATCAGCCCCAGCATTTT; CDR3aa: CASSLGSGDQPQHF
v_gene: TRBV7-2; d_gene: .; abundance: .; j_gene: TRBJ1-5; CDR3nt: TGTGCCAGCACACAGGGATATAGCAATCAGCCCCAGCATTTT; CDR3aa: CASTQGYSNQPQHF
v_gene: TRBV25-1; d_gene: .; abundance: .; j_gene: TRBJ1-1; CDR3nt: TGTGCCAGCAGTGACAGGGGTAGGACTGAAGCTTTCTTT; CDR3aa: CASSDRGRTEAFF
v_gene: TRBV4-3; d_gene: TRBD2; abundance: .; j_gene: TRBJ2-7; CDR3nt: TGCGCCAGCAGCGAACGGACTAGCCCCAGCTCCTACGAGCAGTACTTC; CDR3aa: CASSERTSPSSYEQYF
v_gene: TRBV7-9; d_gene: .; abundance: .; j_gene: TRBJ2-7; CDR3nt: TGTGCCAGCAGCTTCAGGGAGGAGCAGTACTTC; CDR3aa: CASSFREEQYF
v_gene: TRBV7-9; d_gene: .; abundance: .; j_gene: TRBJ1-1; CDR3nt: TGTGCCCTCGGGGGGTTGGGGAACACTGAAGCTTTCTTT; CDR3aa: CALGGLGNTEAFF
v_gene: TRBV30; d_gene: .; abundance: .; j_gene: TRBJ2-7; CDR3nt: TGTGCCTGGGGGGGGCACCAGGACGAGCAGTACTTC; CDR3aa: CAWGGHQDEQYF
v_gene: TRBV27; d_gene: .; abundance: .; j_gene: TRBJ2-7; CDR3nt: TGTGCCAGCAGTTCCACGGCACACTACGAGCAGTACTTC; CDR3aa: CASSSTAHYEQYF
v_gene: TRBV15; d_gene: TRBD1; abundance: .; j_gene: TRBJ1-1; CDR3nt: TGTGCCACCAGCAGAGATGCAACGGACAGGGGGCGAGCTTTCTTT; CDR3aa: CATSRDATDRGRAFF
v_gene: TRBV4-1; d_gene: TRBD1; abundance: .; j_gene: TRBJ1-5; CDR3nt: TGCGCCAGCAGCCAACCCGGGACAGAGTATCAGCCCCAGCATTTT; CDR3aa: CASSQPGTEYQPQHF
v_gene: TRBV15; d_gene: .; abundance: .; j_gene: TRBJ2-1; CDR3nt: TGTGCCACCAGCGAGGGACATTCCAATGAGCAGTTCTTC; CDR3aa: CATSEGHSNEQFF
v_gene: TRBV7-9; d_gene: .; abundance: .; j_gene: TRBJ1-2; CDR3nt: TGTGCCAGCAGCTCCGCAGACGGCAGAACCCGAGGCTACACCTTC; CDR3aa: CASSSADGRTRGYTF
v_gene: TRBV11-2; d_gene: .; abundance: .; j_gene: TRBJ2-3; CDR3nt: TGTGCCAGCAGCCTCAGCCGAGGGGATACGCAGTATTTT; CDR3aa: CASSLSRGDTQYF
v_gene: TRBV7-9; d_gene: .; abundance: .; j_gene: TRBJ1-4; CDR3nt: TGTGCCAGCAGTAGGGGGGGCTTAACGGCTAATGAAAAACTGTTTTTT; CDR3aa: CASSRGGLTANEKLFF
v_gene: TRBV10-3; d_gene: .; abundance: .; j_gene: TRBJ1-3; CDR3nt: TGTGCCATCGAGGTCTCTGGAAACACCATATATTTT; CDR3aa: CAIEVSGNTIYF
v_gene: TRBV19; d_gene: TRBD1; abundance: few; j_gene: TRBJ1-5; CDR3nt: TGTGCCAGTACCAAGACAGGGGGAGATCAGCCCCAGCATTTT; CDR3aa: CASTKTGGDQPQHF
v_gene: TRBV27; d_gene: .; abundance: .; j_gene: TRBJ1-2; CDR3nt: TGTGCCAGCAGTCCCAGGGCGGGAGGCTACACCTTC; CDR3aa: CASSPRAGGYTF
v_gene: TRBV19; d_gene: TRBD1; abundance: .; j_gene: TRBJ1-5; CDR3nt: TGTGCCACCTCGACAGGGGCCGGGGGCAATCAGCCCCAGCATTTT; CDR3aa: CATSTGAGGNQPQHF
v_gene: TRBV10-3; d_gene: .; abundance: .; j_gene: TRBJ1-2; CDR3nt: TGTGCCATCAGTGAGGGCAGCCACTATGGCTACACCTTC; CDR3aa: CAISEGSHYGYTF
v_gene: TRBV7-8; d_gene: .; abundance: .; j_gene: TRBJ1-5; CDR3nt: TGTGCCAGCAGCTTAAAAAAAGGGCGCAATCAGCCCCAGCATTTT; CDR3aa: CASSLKKGRNQPQHF
v_gene: TRBV7-7; d_gene: .; abundance: .; j_gene: TRBJ2-3; CDR3nt: TGTGCTAGCAGCCCCTCAGGGAACACAGATACGCAGTATTTT; CDR3aa: CASSPSGNTDTQYF
v_gene: TRBV19; d_gene: .; abundance: .; j_gene: TRBJ1-5; CDR3nt: TGTGCCAGTACTCCGGGGCAGGGTCGTAGCAATCAGCCCCAGCATTTT; CDR3aa: CASTPGQGRSNQPQHF
v_gene: TRBV27; d_gene: .; abundance: .; j_gene: TRBJ1-1; CDR3nt: TGTGCCAGCAGTCCCAAGTGGGGGGCCGGGACTGAAGCTTTCTTT; CDR3aa: CASSPKWGAGTEAFF
v_gene: TRBV9; d_gene: .; abundance: few; j_gene: TRBJ1-4; CDR3nt: TGTGCCAGCAGCTTTCACGGGGCTAATGAAAAACTGTTTTTT; CDR3aa: CASSFHGANEKLFF
v_gene: TRBV19; d_gene: .; abundance: .; j_gene: TRBJ1-5; CDR3nt: TGTGCCAGTAGTAGTCTGAGGGCCCAGCATTTT; CDR3aa: CASSSLRAQHF
v_gene: TRBV5-6; d_gene: .; abundance: .; j_gene: TRBJ1-2; CDR3nt: TGTGCCAGCAGCCAACAGGGTTGGGACTATGGCTACACCTTC; CDR3aa: CASSQQGWDYGYTF
v_gene: TRBV7-6; d_gene: TRBD2; abundance: .; j_gene: TRBJ2-5; CDR3nt: TGTGCCAGCAGCTTAGCGGCCGGAGGTAGCGGGGTCGGAGAGACCCAGTACTTC; CDR3aa: CASSLAAGGSGVGETQYF
v_gene: TRBV30; d_gene: .; abundance: few; j_gene: TRBJ2-5; CDR3nt: TGTGCCTGGAGTACAACAGAGACCCAGTACTTC; CDR3aa: CAWSTTETQYF
v_gene: TRBV24-1; d_gene: .; abundance: .; j_gene: TRBJ2-2; CDR3nt: TGTGCCACCAGTGAGTCCTCCGGCGGGGAGCTGTTTTTT; CDR3aa: CATSESSGGELFF
v_gene: TRBV12-3/TRBV12-4; d_gene: TRBD1; abundance: many; j_gene: TRBJ1-5; CDR3nt: TGTGCCAGCGCAGGGGGCGAGGGGCCCCAGCATTTT; CDR3aa: CASAGGEGPQHF
v_gene: TRBV11-2; d_gene: .; abundance: .; j_gene: TRBJ1-2; CDR3nt: TGTGCCAGCAGCCCAGACGGCTATGGCTACACCTTC; CDR3aa: CASSPDGYGYTF
v_gene: TRBV2; d_gene: .; abundance: few; j_gene: TRBJ1-1; CDR3nt: TGTGCCAGCAGTGAGCGATGGAACACTGAAGCTTTCTTT; CDR3aa: CASSERWNTEAFF
v_gene: TRBV18; d_gene: .; abundance: .; j_gene: TRBJ2-7; CDR3nt: TGTGCCAGCTCACCGGGACTGTCCTACGAGCAGTACTTC; CDR3aa: CASSPGLSYEQYF
v_gene: TRBV2; d_gene: .; abundance: .; j_gene: TRBJ1-1; CDR3nt: TGTGCCAGCAGCCGGGACGGCGTGACTGAAGCTTTCTTT; CDR3aa: CASSRDGVTEAFF
v_gene: TRBV4-1; d_gene: .; abundance: .; j_gene: TRBJ1-5; CDR3nt: TGCGCCAGCAGCCAAGTCGGTGATATCCACCTAGAAGACCAGCATTTT; CDR3aa: CASSQVGDIHLEDQHF
v_gene: TRBV29-1; d_gene: TRBD1; abundance: .; j_gene: TRBJ2-2; CDR3nt: TGCAGCGTTCCGGGACAGGGAGCCGGGGAGCTGTTTTTT; CDR3aa: CSVPGQGAGELFF
v_gene: TRBV29-1; d_gene: .; abundance: once; j_gene: TRBJ2-1; CDR3nt: TGCAGCGTCGACCTATCCTACAATGAGCAGTTCTTC; CDR3aa: CSVDLSYNEQFF
v_gene: TRBV25-1; d_gene: .; abundance: once; j_gene: TRBJ1-3; CDR3nt: TGTGCCAGCAGTGAATTAGGGAGTTTTAGTGGAAACACCATATATTTT; CDR3aa: CASSELGSFSGNTIYF
v_gene: TRBV7-7; d_gene: TRBD2; abundance: few; j_gene: TRBJ2-5; CDR3nt: TGTGCTAGCAGCACCGGGGGGGTTGAGACCCAGTACTTC; CDR3aa: CASSTGGVETQYF
v_gene: TRBV19; d_gene: TRBD2; abundance: .; j_gene: TRBJ2-3; CDR3nt: TGTGCCAGTAGAGGGACTAGCGGGGGGGATACGCAGTATTTT; CDR3aa: CASRGTSGGDTQYF
v_gene: TRBV9; d_gene: .; abundance: .; j_gene: TRBJ1-2; CDR3nt: TGTGCCAGCAGCGTAGGTATAGGACAAGTAAACTATGGCTACACCTTC; CDR3aa: CASSVGIGQVNYGYTF
v_gene: TRBV7-2; d_gene: .; abundance: .; j_gene: TRBJ1-1; CDR3nt: TGTGCCAGCAGCGTCCGCGGGACCTACACTGAAGCTTTCTTT; CDR3aa: CASSVRGTYTEAFF
v_gene: TRBV6-5; d_gene: .; abundance: .; j_gene: TRBJ1-3; CDR3nt: TGTGCCAGCAGTCGAACAGTCTACTCTGGAAACACCATATATTTT; CDR3aa: CASSRTVYSGNTIYF